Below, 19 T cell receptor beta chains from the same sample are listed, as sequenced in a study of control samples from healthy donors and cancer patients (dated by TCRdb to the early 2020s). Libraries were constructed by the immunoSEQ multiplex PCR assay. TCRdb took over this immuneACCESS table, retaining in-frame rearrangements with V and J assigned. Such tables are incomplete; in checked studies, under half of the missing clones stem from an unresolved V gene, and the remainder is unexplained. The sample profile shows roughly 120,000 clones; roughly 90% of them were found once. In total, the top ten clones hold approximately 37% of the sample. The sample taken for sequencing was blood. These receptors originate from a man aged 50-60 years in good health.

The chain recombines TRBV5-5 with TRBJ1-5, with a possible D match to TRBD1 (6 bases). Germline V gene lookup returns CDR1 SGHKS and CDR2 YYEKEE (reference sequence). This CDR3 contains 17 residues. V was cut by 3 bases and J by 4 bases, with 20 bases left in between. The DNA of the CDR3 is TGTGCCAGCAGCTACGAACCCATGCACAGGGTGAATCAGCCCCAGCATTTT. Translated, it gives CASSYEPMHRVNQPQHF.

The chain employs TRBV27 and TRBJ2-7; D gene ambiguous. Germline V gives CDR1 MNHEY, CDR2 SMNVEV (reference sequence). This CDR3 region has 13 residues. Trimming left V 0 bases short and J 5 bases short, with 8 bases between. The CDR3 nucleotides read TGTGCCAGCAGTTTATCGTACGTGAACGAGCAGTACTTC. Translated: CASSLSYVNEQYF.

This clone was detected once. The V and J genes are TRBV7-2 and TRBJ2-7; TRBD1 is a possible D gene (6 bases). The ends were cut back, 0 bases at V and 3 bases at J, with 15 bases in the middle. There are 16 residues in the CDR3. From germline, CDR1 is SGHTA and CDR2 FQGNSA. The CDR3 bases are TGTGCCAGCAGCTTAGCTGGGGCAGGGGCAAGCTACGAGCAGTACTTC. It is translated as CASSLAGAGASYEQYF.

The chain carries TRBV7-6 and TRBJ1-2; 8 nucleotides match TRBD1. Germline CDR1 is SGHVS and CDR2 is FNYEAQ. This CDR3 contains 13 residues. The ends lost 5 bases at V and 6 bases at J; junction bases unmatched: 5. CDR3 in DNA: TGTGCCAGCAGCCCCGGACAGGGTAATGGCTACACCTTC. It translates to CASSPGQGNGYTF.

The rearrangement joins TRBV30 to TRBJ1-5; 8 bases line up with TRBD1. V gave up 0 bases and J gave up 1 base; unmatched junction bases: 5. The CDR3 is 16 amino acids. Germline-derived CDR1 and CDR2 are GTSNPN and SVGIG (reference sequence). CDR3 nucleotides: TGTGCCTGGAGTGTTTCAGGGGGCTGGAGCAATCAGCCCCAGCATTTT. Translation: CAWSVSGGWSNQPQHF.

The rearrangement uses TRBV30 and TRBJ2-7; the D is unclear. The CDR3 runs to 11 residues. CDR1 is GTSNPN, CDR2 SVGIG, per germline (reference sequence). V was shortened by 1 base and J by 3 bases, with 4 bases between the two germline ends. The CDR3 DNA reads TGTGCCTGGAGTGCCCGCTACGAGCAGTACTTC. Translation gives CAWSARYEQYF.

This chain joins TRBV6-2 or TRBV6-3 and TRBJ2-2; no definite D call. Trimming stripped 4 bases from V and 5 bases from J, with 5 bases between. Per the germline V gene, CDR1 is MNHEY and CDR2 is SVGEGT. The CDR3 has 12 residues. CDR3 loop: CASSLGTGELFF. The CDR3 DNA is TGTGCCAGCAGTTTGGGTACCGGGGAGCTGTTTTTT.

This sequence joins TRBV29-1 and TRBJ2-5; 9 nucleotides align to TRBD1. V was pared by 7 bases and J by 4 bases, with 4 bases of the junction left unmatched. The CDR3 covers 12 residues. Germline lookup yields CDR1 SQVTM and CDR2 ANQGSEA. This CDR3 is CSGGQGLETQYF. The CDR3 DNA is TGCAGCGGGGGACAGGGTCTAGAGACCCAGTACTTC.

The DNA for the CDR3 is TGTGCCAGCAGTGCCGGTAACACTGAAGCTTTCTTT. Translated, it gives CASSAGNTEAFF. The chain has TRBV2 and TRBJ1-1, with D hard to call. Germline CDR1 and CDR2: SNHLY and FYNNEI. V lost 4 bases and J lost 2, with 5 bases in between. The CDR3 is 12 residues long.

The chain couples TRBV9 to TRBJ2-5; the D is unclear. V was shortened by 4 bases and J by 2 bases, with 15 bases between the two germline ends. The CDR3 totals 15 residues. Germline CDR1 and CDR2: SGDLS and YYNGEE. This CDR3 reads CASSTTTASQETQYF. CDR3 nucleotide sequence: TGTGCCAGCAGCACCACGACGGCTTCGCAAGAGACCCAGTACTTC.

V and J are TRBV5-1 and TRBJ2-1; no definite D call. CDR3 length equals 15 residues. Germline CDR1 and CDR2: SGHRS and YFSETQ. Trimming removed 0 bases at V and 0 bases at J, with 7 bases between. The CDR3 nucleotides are TGCGCCAGCAGCTTGGGTGGCGGCTCCTACAATGAGCAGTTCTTC. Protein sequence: CASSLGGGSYNEQFF.

The CDR3 sequence: CASSRRGSPAQEYF. The CDR3 nucleotides are TGTGCCAGCAGTCGACGCGGGTCCCCTGCACAGGAGTACTTC. The V and J genes are TRBV7-6 and TRBJ2-5; perhaps D is TRBD1 or TRBD2 (5 bases each). V lost 6 bases, J lost 12 bases, and 23 bases lay in between. This CDR3 comprises 14 residues. Germline V gene sequence: CDR1 SGHVS, CDR2 FNYEAQ.

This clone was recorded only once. CDR3 DNA: TGTGCCAGTAGCCTGACAGGGTTCGGGCTAGCGTATGGCTACACCTTC. Protein: CASSLTGFGLAYGYTF. This chain links TRBV19 with TRBJ1-2; 7 bases fit TRBD1. CDR3 size: 16 residues. Germline CDR1 LNHDA, CDR2 SQIVND (reference sequence). V shed 6 bases, J shed 5 bases, and the junction held 15 bases outside the gene matches.

The CDR3 sequence is CSVEDDRSYYGYTF. CDR3 nucleotide sequence: TGCAGCGTTGAAGATGACAGGTCATACTATGGCTACACCTTC. The genes are TRBV29-1 and TRBJ1-2, with D possibly TRBD1 on 6 matching bases. This CDR3 has 14 residues. V lost 0 bases, J lost 3 bases, and 11 bases lay in between. CDR1 is SQVTM, CDR2 ANQGSEA, per germline.

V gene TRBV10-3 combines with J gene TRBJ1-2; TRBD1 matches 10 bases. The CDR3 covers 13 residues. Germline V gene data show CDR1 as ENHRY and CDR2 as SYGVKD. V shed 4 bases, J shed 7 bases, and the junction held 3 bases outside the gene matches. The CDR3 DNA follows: TGTGCCATCAGTGTCCGGACAGGGGGTGGCTACACCTTC. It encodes CAISVRTGGGYTF.

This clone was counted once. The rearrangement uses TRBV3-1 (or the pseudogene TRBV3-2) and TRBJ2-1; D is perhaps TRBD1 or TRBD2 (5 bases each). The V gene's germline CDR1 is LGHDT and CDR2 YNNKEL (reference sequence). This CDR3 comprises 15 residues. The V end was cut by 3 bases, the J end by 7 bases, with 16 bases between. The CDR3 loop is CASSHSRDPKNEQFF. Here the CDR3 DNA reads TGTGCCAGCAGCCACTCCCGGGACCCGAAGAATGAGCAGTTCTTC.

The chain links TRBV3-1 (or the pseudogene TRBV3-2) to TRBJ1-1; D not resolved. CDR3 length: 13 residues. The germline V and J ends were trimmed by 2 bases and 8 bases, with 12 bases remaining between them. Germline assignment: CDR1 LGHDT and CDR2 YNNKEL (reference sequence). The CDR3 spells CASSQLLLGEAFF. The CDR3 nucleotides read TGTGCCAGCAGCCAATTACTTCTCGGGGAAGCTTTCTTT.

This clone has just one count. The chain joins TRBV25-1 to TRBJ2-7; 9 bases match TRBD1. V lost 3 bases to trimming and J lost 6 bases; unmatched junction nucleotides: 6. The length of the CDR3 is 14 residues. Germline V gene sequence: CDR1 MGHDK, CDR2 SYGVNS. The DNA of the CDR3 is TGTGCCAGCAGTGACATCGGACAGGGGAGCGAGCAGTACTTC. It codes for CASSDIGQGSEQYF.

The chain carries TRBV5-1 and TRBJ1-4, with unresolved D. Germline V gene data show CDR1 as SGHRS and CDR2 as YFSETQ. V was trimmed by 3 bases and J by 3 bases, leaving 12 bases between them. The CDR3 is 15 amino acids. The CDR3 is CASSSQQIPNEKLFF. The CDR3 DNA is TGCGCCAGCAGCTCGCAACAGATCCCTAATGAAAAACTGTTTTTT.